The 6 T cell receptor beta chains in this list originate from one sample, sequenced in a study of cytomegalovirus exposure and HLA in healthy donors. PCR amplification relied on 60 Vbeta primers (plus 13 Jbeta primers). Assay used: immunoSEQ multiplex PCR; TCRdb lists only in-frame clones, some missing. This table holds about 230,000 clones, over 75% found once. The sequencing sample was made of PBMCs. Receptors originate from a boy aged 5-17 years in good health and CMV-seronegative.

The chain uses TRBV7-9 and TRBJ1-1, with unresolved D. The germline V and J ends were trimmed by 1 base and 0 bases, with 9 bases remaining between them. The CDR3 covers 15 residues. Germline values: CDR1 SEHNR, CDR2 FQNEAQ (reference sequence). As DNA, the CDR3 is TGTGCCAGCAGCTTAGGATCGGCGGTGAACACTGAAGCTTTCTTT. Amino acid sequence: CASSLGSAVNTEAFF.

The chain is built from TRBV5-4 and TRBJ2-7; D call uncertain. Germline V gene data show CDR1 as SGHNT and CDR2 as YYREEE (reference sequence). V was trimmed by 0 bases and J by 3 bases, leaving 13 bases between them. The CDR3 has 15 residues. Here the CDR3 DNA reads TGTGCCAGCAGCTTGGGCCAGGCATCCAACTACGAGCAGTACTTC. It encodes CASSLGQASNYEQYF.

V gene TRBV19 combines with J gene TRBJ1-1, with TRBD1 identical over 10 bases. The CDR3 consists of 14 residues. The ends lost 5 bases at V and 11 bases at J; junction bases unmatched: 11. Germline CDR1 reads LNHDA; CDR2 reads SQIVND (reference sequence). The CDR3 DNA reads TGTGCCAGTAGTCCTCGGACAGGGGGAAGCTGGGCTTTCTTT. Translating gives CASSPRTGGSWAFF. The full variable domain, its missing parts supplied by reference TRBV19 and TRBJ1-1, is DGGITQSPKYLFRKEGQNVTLSCEQNLNHDAMYWYRQDPGQGLRLIYYSQIVNDFQKGDIAEGYSVSREKKESFPLTVTSAQKNPTAFYLCASSPRTGGSWAFFGQGTRLTVV.

The chain recombines TRBV11-3 with TRBJ1-1; D perhaps matches TRBD1 (5 bases). Germline V gene data show CDR1 as SGHNT and CDR2 as YENEEA. Trimming took off 4 bases at V and 0 bases at J, with 12 bases between the two ends. The length of the CDR3 is 15 residues. The CDR3 loop is CASSSEGRMNTEAFF. CDR3 sequence (DNA): TGTGCCAGCAGCTCGGAGGGACGGATGAACACTGAAGCTTTCTTT.

CDR3 protein: CASSPIGDTEAFF. The DNA for the CDR3 is TGTGCCAGCAGTCCCATAGGGGACACTGAAGCTTTCTTT. V usage is TRBV27 and J usage is TRBJ1-1, with D perhaps matching TRBD1 (5 bases). The CDR3 length is 13 residues. V was trimmed by 5 bases and J by 3 bases, leaving 10 bases between them. Per germline, CDR1 MNHEY and CDR2 SMNVEV (reference sequence).

The J gene is TRBJ1-1, the V gene TRBV27, with a weak D call TRBD1 (5 bases). The CDR3 length is 14 residues. Trimming took 8 bases from V and 1 from J, leaving 14 bases between them. Germline V gives CDR1 MNHEY, CDR2 SMNVEV (reference sequence). CDR3 DNA sequence: TGTGCCAGCCACGTCGGCGGGGGGAACACTGAAGCTTTCTTT. Protein sequence: CASHVGGGNTEAFF.